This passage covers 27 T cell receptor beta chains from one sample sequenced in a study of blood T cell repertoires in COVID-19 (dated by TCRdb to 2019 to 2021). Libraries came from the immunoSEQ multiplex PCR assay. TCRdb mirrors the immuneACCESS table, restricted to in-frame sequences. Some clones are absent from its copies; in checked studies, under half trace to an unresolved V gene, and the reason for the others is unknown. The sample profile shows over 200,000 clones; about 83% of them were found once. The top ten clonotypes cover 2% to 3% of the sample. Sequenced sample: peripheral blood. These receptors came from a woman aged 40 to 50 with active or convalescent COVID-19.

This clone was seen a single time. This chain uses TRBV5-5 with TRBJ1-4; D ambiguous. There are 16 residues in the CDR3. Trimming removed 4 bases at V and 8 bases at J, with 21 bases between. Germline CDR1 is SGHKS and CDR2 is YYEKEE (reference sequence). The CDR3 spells CASSLAVNGLWEKLFF. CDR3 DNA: TGTGCCAGCAGCCTAGCGGTAAACGGGCTTTGGGAAAAACTGTTTTTT.

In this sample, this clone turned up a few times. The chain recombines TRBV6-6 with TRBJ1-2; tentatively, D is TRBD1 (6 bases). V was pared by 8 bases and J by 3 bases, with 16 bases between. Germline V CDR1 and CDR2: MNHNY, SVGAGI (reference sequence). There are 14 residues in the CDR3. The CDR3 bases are TGTGCCAGCCGCCAAGGACAGTCATACTATGGCTACACCTTC. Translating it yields CASRQGQSYYGYTF.

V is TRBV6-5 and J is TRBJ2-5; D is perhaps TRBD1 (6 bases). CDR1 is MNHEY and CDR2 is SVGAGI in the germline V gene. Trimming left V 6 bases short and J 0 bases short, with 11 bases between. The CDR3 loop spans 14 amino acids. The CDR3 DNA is TGTGCCAGCAGCTCCAGGACAGACCAAGAGACCCAGTACTTC. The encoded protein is CASSSRTDQETQYF.

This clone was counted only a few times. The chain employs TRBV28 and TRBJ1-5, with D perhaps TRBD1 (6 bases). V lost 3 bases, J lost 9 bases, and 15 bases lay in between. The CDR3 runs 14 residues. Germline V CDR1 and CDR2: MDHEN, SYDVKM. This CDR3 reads CASSFQQGSRPQHF. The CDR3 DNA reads TGTGCCAGCAGTTTTCAGCAGGGGAGTAGGCCCCAGCATTTT.

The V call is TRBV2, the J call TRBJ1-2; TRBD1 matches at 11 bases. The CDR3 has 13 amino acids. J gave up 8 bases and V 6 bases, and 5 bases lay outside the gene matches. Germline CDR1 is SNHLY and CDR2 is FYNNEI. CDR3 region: CASRAGQGGGYTF. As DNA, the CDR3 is TGTGCCAGCAGGGCGGGACAGGGGGGCGGCTACACCTTC.

CDR3 in amino acids: CASSLSTGGTDTQYF. The CDR3 bases are TGTGCCAGCAGCTTGTCCACAGGGGGCACAGATACGCAGTATTTT. The chain joins TRBV5-6 to TRBJ2-3, with TRBD1 matching 7 bases. Losses at the gene ends were 1 base for V and 1 base for J; bases not matched to a gene: 3. Per germline, CDR1 SGHDT and CDR2 YYEEEE. CDR3 length: 15 residues.

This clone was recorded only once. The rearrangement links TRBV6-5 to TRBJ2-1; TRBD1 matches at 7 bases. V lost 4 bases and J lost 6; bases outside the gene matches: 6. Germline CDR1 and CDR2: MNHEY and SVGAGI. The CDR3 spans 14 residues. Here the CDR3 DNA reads TGTGCCAGCAGTTGGGGGCGACAGGGCAATGAGCAGTTCTTC. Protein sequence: CASSWGRQGNEQFF.

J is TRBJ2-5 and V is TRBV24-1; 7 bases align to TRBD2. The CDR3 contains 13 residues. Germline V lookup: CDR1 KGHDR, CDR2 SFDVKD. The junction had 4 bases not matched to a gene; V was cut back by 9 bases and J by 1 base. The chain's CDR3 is CATAGTTQETQYF. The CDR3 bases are TGTGCCACCGCGGGGACTACCCAAGAGACCCAGTACTTC.

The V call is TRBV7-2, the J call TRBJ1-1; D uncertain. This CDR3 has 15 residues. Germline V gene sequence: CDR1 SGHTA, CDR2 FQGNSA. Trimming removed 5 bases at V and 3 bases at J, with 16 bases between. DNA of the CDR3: TGTGCCAGCAGCCATGGTATAGCGCCGGACACTGAAGCTTTCTTT. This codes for CASSHGIAPDTEAFF. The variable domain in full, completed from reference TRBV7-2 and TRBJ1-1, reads GAGVSQSPSNKVTEKGKDVELRCDPISGHTALYWYRQSLGQGLEFLIYFQGNSAPDKSGLPSDRFSAERTGGSVSTLTIQRTQQEDSAVYLCASSHGIAPDTEAFFGQGTRLTVV.

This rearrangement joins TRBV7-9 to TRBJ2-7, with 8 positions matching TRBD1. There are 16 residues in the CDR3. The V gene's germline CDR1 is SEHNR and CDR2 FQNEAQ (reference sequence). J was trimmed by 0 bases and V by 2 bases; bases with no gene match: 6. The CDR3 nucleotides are TGTGCCAGCAGCTTATCCCGCGGACAGGGCTCCTACGAGCAGTACTTC. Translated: CASSLSRGQGSYEQYF. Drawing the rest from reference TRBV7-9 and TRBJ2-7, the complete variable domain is DTGVSQNPRHKITKRGQNVTFRCDPISEHNRLYWYRQTLGQGPEFLTYFQNEAQLEKSRLLSDRFSAERPKGSFSTLEIQRTEQGDSAMYLCASSLSRGQGSYEQYFGPGTRLTVT.

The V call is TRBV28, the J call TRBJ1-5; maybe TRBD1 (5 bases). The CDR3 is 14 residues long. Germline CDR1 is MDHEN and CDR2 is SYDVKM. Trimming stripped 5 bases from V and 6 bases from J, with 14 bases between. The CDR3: CASSPNRQIQPQHF. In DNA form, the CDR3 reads TGTGCCAGCAGTCCGAATCGACAGATTCAGCCCCAGCATTTT.

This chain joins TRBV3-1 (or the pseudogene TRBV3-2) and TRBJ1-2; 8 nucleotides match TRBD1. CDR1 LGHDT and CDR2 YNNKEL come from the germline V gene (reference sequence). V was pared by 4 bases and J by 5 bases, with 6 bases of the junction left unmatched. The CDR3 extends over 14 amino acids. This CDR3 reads CASSRIQGEYGYTF. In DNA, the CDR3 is TGTGCCAGCAGCCGGATACAGGGGGAGTATGGCTACACCTTC.

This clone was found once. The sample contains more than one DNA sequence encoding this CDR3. CDR3 DNA sequence: TGCGCCAGCAGCCCCCAGGGGGACTATGGCTACACCTTC. Encoded protein: CASSPQGDYGYTF. V gene TRBV5-1 combines with J gene TRBJ1-2; 7 bases are shared with TRBD1. Losses at the gene ends were 4 bases for V and 3 bases for J; bases not matched to a gene: 3. Germline V gene sequence: CDR1 SGHRS, CDR2 YFSETQ. The CDR3 sequence is 13 residues long. The full variable domain, with the rest looked up from reference TRBV5-1 and TRBJ1-2, is KAGVTQTPRYLIKTRGQQVTLSCSPISGHRSVSWYQQTPGQGLQFLFEYFSETQRNKGNFPGRFSGRQFSNSRSEMNVSTLELGDSALYLCASSPQGDYGYTFGSGTRLTVV.

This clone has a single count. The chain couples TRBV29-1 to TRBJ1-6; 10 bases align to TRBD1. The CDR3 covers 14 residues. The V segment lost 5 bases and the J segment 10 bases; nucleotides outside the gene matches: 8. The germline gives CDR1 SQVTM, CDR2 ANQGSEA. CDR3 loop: CSVRTGGAGSPLHF. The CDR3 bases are TGCAGCGTTAGGACAGGGGGTGCCGGGTCACCCCTCCACTTT.

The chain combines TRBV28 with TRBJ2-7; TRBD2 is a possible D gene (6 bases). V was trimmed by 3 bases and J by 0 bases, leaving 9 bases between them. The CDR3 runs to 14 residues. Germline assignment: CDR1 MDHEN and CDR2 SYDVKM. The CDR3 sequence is CASSFGGLSYEQYF. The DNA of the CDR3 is TGTGCCAGCAGTTTCGGGGGACTCTCCTACGAGCAGTACTTC.

CDR3 DNA: TGTGCCTGGAACCCCCGGCGGGGGGGCTTAGCCAAAAACATTCAGTACTTC. It encodes CAWNPRRGGLAKNIQYF. The rearrangement uses TRBV30 and TRBJ2-4; 9 nucleotides line up with TRBD2. Germline CDR1 reads GTSNPN; CDR2 reads SVGIG (reference sequence). Trimming cost V 4 bases and J 0 bases; bases outside gene matches: 10. This CDR3 is 17 amino acids long.

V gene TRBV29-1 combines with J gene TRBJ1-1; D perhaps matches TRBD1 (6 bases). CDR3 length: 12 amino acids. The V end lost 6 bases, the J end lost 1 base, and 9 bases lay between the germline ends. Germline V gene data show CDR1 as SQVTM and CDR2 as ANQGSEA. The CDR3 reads CSVRTENTEAFF. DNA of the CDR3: TGCAGCGTCAGGACAGAGAACACTGAAGCTTTCTTT.

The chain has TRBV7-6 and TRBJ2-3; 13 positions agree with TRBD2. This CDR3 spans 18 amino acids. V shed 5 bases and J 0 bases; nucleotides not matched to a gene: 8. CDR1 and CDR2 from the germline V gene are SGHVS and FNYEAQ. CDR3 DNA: TGTGCCAGCAGCAAAAAGGGACTAGCGGGGCTTAGCACAGATACGCAGTATTTT. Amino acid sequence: CASSKKGLAGLSTDTQYF.

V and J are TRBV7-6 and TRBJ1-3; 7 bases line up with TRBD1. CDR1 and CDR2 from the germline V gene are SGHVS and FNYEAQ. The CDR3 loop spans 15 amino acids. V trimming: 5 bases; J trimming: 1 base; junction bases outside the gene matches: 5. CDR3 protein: CASSPMTGSGNTIYF. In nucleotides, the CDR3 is TGTGCCAGCAGCCCAATGACAGGGTCTGGAAACACCATATATTTT.

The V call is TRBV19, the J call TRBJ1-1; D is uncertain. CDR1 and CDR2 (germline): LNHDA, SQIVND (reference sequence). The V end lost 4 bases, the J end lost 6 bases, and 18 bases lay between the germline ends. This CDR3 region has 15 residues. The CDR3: CASSKTLGVLSEAFF. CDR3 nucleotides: TGTGCCAGTAGTAAGACCCTGGGAGTTCTTTCTGAAGCTTTCTTT. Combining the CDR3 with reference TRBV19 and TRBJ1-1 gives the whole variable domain DGGITQSPKYLFRKEGQNVTLSCEQNLNHDAMYWYRQDPGQGLRLIYYSQIVNDFQKGDIAEGYSVSREKKESFPLTVTSAQKNPTAFYLCASSKTLGVLSEAFFGQGTRLTVV.

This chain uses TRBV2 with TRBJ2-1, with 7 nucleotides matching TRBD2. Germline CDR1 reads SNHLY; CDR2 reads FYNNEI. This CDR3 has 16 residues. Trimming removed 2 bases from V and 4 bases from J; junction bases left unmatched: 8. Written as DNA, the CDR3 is TGTGCCAGCAGTGAAATGGGCGGGAGTGAGTACAATGAGCAGTTCTTC. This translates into CASSEMGGSEYNEQFF.

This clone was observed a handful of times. In DNA, the CDR3 is TGCGCCAGCAGCTTCCTCCGGAACACTGAAGCTTTCTTT. Protein: CASSFLRNTEAFF. This chain uses TRBV5-1 with TRBJ1-1, with D unclear. The V end was cut by 2 bases, the J end by 1 base, with 6 bases between. Germline values: CDR1 SGHRS, CDR2 YFSETQ. The CDR3 loop spans 13 amino acids.

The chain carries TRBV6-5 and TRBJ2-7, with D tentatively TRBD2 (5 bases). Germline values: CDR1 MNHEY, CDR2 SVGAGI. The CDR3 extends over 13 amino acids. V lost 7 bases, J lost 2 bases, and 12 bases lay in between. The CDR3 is CASTMGGPYEQYF. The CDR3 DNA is TGTGCCAGCACCATGGGCGGGCCCTACGAGCAGTACTTC.

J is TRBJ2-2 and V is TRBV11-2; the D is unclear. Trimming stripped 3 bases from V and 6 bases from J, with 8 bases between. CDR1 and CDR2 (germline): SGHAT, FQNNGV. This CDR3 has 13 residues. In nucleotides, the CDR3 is TGTGCCAGCAGCTTGTCTCCGTCCGGGGAGCTGTTTTTT. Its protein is CASSLSPSGELFF.

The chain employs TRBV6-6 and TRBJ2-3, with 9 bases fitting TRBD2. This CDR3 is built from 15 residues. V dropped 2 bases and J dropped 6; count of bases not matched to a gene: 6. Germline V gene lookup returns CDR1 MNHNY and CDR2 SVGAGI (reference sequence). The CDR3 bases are TGTGCCAGCAGTTACCGCGGGGGGGTCCTGGATACGCAGTATTTT. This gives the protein CASSYRGGVLDTQYF.

The CDR3 spells CASIPEQGGGYTF. For the CDR3, the DNA is TGTGCCAGTATCCCTGAACAGGGTGGAGGCTACACCTTC. V and J are TRBV19 and TRBJ1-2; D is perhaps TRBD1 (6 bases). V was shortened by 7 bases and J by 8 bases, with 17 bases between the two germline ends. The CDR3 is 13 amino acids. The germline CDR1 and CDR2 sequences are LNHDA and SQIVND (reference sequence). The full variable domain, with the rest looked up from reference TRBV19 and TRBJ1-2, is DGGITQSPKYLFRKEGQNVTLSCEQNLNHDAMYWYRQDPGQGLRLIYYSQIVNDFQKGDIAEGYSVSREKKESFPLTVTSAQKNPTAFYLCASIPEQGGGYTFGSGTRLTVV.

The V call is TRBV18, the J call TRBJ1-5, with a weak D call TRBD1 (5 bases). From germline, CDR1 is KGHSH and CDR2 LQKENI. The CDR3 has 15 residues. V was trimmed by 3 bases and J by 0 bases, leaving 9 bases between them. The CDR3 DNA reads TGTGCCAGCTCACCGGGACTATCTAGCAATCAGCCCCAGCATTTT. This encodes CASSPGLSSNQPQHF.